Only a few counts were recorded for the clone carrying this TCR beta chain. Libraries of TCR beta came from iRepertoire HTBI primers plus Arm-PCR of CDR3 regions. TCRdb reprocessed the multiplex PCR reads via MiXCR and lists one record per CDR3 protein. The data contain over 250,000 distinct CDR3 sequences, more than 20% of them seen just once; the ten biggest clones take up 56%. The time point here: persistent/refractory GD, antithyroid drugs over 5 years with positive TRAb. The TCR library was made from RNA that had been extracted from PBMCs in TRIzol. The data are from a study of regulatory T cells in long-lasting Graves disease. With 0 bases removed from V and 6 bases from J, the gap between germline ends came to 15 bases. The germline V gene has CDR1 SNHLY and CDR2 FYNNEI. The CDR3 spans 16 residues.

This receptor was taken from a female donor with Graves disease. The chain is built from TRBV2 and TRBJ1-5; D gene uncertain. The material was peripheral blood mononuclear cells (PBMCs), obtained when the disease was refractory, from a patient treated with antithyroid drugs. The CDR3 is CASSEAGVFVGQPQHF. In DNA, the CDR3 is TGTGCCAGCAGTGAAGCGGGAGTTTTCGTAGGTCAGCCCCAGCATTTT.